The 9 T cell receptor beta chains given below trace back to one sample, sequenced in a study of radiotherapy plus CTLA-4 blockade in lung cancer. Data came from immunoSEQ multiplex PCR; TCRdb stores just in-frame clones and leaves some out. The sample carries about 24,000 clones, over 55% recorded once. Specimen: peripheral blood, collected from a patient treated with radiotherapy plus ipilimumab. All receptors derive from a human donor with non-small cell lung cancer whose response to radiotherapy plus ipilimumab could not be evaluated.

The V call is TRBV19, the J call TRBJ1-5; weak D call: TRBD1 (5 bases). The CDR3 extends over 13 amino acids. Trimming pared 11 bases from V and 3 bases from J, leaving 14 bases between. Germline assignment: CDR1 LNHDA and CDR2 SQIVND (reference sequence). The CDR3 DNA reads TGTGCCTCAGCGACAGACCCCAATCAGCCCCAGCATTTT. Its protein product is CASATDPNQPQHF.

This chain links TRBV9 with TRBJ1-1; D remains ambiguous. CDR1 and CDR2 (germline): SGDLS, YYNGEE. Between the trimmed V and J ends, which lost 4 bases and 0 bases, there was a span of 13 bases. The CDR3 is 15 residues long. The CDR3 is CASSPRLSLNTEAFF. CDR3 bases: TGTGCCAGCAGCCCGCGACTGAGCTTGAACACTGAAGCTTTCTTT.

The chain employs TRBV29-1 and TRBJ1-5, with D possibly TRBD1 on 5 matching bases. The V end was cut by 4 bases, the J end by 7 bases, with 14 bases between. Per germline, CDR1 SQVTM and CDR2 ANQGSEA. The CDR3 sequence is 13 residues long. This CDR3 is CSVAIRVDQPQHF. The CDR3 DNA reads as TGCAGCGTTGCGATCAGGGTAGACCAGCCCCAGCATTTT. Using reference TRBV29-1 and TRBJ1-5 for the parts outside the CDR3, the full variable domain is SAVISQKPSRDICQRGTSLTIQCQVDSQVTMMFWYRQQPGQSLTLIATANQGSEATYESGFVIDKFPISRPNLTFSTLTVSNMSPEDSSIYLCSVAIRVDQPQHFGDGTRLSIL.

This clone was detected only a few times. V and J are TRBV10-1 and TRBJ2-1, with 10 bases identical to TRBD2. V lost 5 bases to trimming and J lost 2 bases; unmatched junction nucleotides: 9. The CDR3 has 17 amino acids. Germline assignment: CDR1 WNHNN and CDR2 SYGVQD (reference sequence). The CDR3, as DNA: TGCGCCAGCAGTCAAGCGGGAGGGCCCAGGACCTACAATGAGCAGTTCTTC. Residues: CASSQAGGPRTYNEQFF.

The chain recombines TRBV20-1 with TRBJ1-3; D not resolved. With 0 bases removed from V and 9 bases from J, the gap between germline ends came to 6 bases. CDR1 is DFQATT, CDR2 SNEGSKA, per germline (reference sequence). This CDR3 has 11 amino acids. CDR3 in amino acids: CSARDGSTIYF. CDR3 nucleotide sequence: TGCAGTGCTAGAGATGGTAGCACCATATATTTT.

This chain uses TRBV14 with TRBJ2-1; maybe TRBD1 (6 bases). Trimming cost V 1 base and J 12 bases, with 13 bases left between them. CDR3 length: 13 amino acids. CDR1 and CDR2 (germline): SGHDN, FVKESK. In DNA form, the CDR3 reads TGTGCCAGCAGCCAAGCCCGTGAGACAGGGCAGTTCTTC. This codes for CASSQARETGQFF.

The gene calls are TRBV6-1 and TRBJ1-1; D ambiguous. With 0 bases removed from V and 4 bases from J, the gap between germline ends came to 9 bases. The CDR3 consists of 14 residues. Germline V CDR1 and CDR2: MNHNS, SASEGT. The CDR3 DNA is TGTGCCAGCAGTGAAGCCCAGGTGGGCACTGAAGCTTTCTTT. This sequence encodes CASSEAQVGTEAFF.

By share, this clone ranks as medium-sized. The rearrangement joins TRBV21-1 to TRBJ2-5; the tabulated D call, TRBD1, remains unverified against the DNA. TRBV21-1 is classified as a pseudogene. This CDR3 region has 18 residues. The CDR3 DNA follows: TGTGCCAGCAGCAAAGGGAGGGCCAGGGGGTTGAGCCAAGAGACCCAGTACTTC. Translation: CASSKGRARGLSQETQYF.

The DNA of the CDR3 is TGCGCCAGCAGTGGAGAACTCGCGGCTGAAGCTTTCTTT. This encodes CASSGELAAEAFF. The chain carries TRBV10-1 and TRBJ1-1, with unresolved D. The germline V gene has CDR1 WNHNN and CDR2 SYGVQD (reference sequence). The CDR3 contains 13 residues. V dropped 4 bases and J dropped 6 bases, with 12 bases sitting between them.